Below are 14 T cell receptor beta chains sequenced from a single sample in a study of T cell changes during pregnancy in multiple sclerosis. The repertoire was sequenced with immunoSEQ multiplex PCR; TCRdb's copy has only in-frame clones and lacks some. The profile shows about 100,000 clones, about 90% of them singletons. The input for sequencing was peripheral blood, taken after pregnancy. The receptor source for this set is a female donor with multiple sclerosis, enrolled in a pregnancy study.

J is TRBJ2-5 and V is TRBV5-1; 14 positions agree with TRBD2. Germline CDR1 reads SGHRS; CDR2 reads YFSETQ. Losses at the gene ends were 4 bases for V and 7 bases for J; bases not matched to a gene: 9. CDR3 size: 16 residues. The CDR3 nucleotides are TGCGCCAGCAGCCCGGGACTAGCGGGAGAGGAGGGGACCCAGTACTTC. Translated: CASSPGLAGEEGTQYF. Full variable domain (missing parts from reference TRBV5-1 and TRBJ2-5): KAGVTQTPRYLIKTRGQQVTLSCSPISGHRSVSWYQQTPGQGLQFLFEYFSETQRNKGNFPGRFSGRQFSNSRSEMNVSTLELGDSALYLCASSPGLAGEEGTQYFGPGTRLLVL.

The chain carries TRBV15 and TRBJ2-2, with TRBD2 matching over 8 bases. V lost 8 bases to trimming and J lost 4 bases; unmatched junction nucleotides: 6. Germline CDR1 and CDR2: LNHNV and YYDKDF (reference sequence). The CDR3 is made up of 14 amino acids. The CDR3 reads CATSPSGGTGELFF. CDR3 DNA sequence: TGTGCCACCTCCCCCAGCGGGGGCACCGGGGAGCTGTTTTTT.

The count of this clone is one. This chain joins TRBV5-4 and TRBJ2-1; 8 positions match TRBD1. V shed 4 bases and J 5 bases; nucleotides not matched to a gene: 8. There are 15 residues in the CDR3. Germline CDR1 and CDR2: SGHNT and YYREEE (reference sequence). CDR3 in DNA: TGTGCCAGCAGCCCCCGGGACAGGCTCAACAATGAGCAGTTCTTC. This codes for CASSPRDRLNNEQFF.

V and J are TRBV14 and TRBJ2-5, with D perhaps TRBD2 (5 bases). V was pared by 2 bases and J by 5 bases, with 18 bases between. This CDR3 spans 16 amino acids. Germline lookup yields CDR1 SGHDN and CDR2 FVKESK. The CDR3 is CASSQSLRRAGETQYF. CDR3 DNA sequence: TGTGCCAGCAGCCAAAGTCTTAGGCGGGCTGGGGAGACCCAGTACTTC. Supplemented by reference TRBV14 and TRBJ2-5, the full variable domain reads EAGVTQFPSHSVIEKGQTVTLRCDPISGHDNLYWYRRVMGKEIKFLLHFVKESKQDESGMPNNRFLAERTGGTYSTLKVQPAELEDSGVYFCASSQSLRRAGETQYFGPGTRLLVL.

V usage is TRBV4-1 and J usage is TRBJ2-7; no firm D call. V gave up 0 bases and J gave up 4 bases, with 10 bases separating them. Germline V CDR1 and CDR2: MGHRA, YSYEKL. This CDR3 is built from 14 residues. The CDR3 DNA reads TGCGCCAGCAGCCAAGATGGTGAAGCGTACGAGCAGTACTTC. Translating it yields CASSQDGEAYEQYF.

This clone has a single count. The rearrangement joins TRBV30 to TRBJ1-3; TRBD1 is a possible D gene (6 bases). The V end was cut by 8 bases, the J end by 0 bases, with 14 bases between. Germline loops: CDR1 GTSNPN, CDR2 SVGIG (reference sequence). The CDR3 is 14 residues long. The CDR3 DNA sequence: TGTGCCCGGGGGGCAGGGAGCTCTGGAAACACCATATATTTT. Its protein is CARGAGSSGNTIYF.

This clone was observed a single time. This chain connects TRBV28 to TRBJ1-5, with TRBD1 matching 7 bases. The junction had 4 bases not matched to a gene; V was cut back by 5 bases and J by 0 bases. The CDR3 sequence is 15 residues long. Germline CDR1 reads MDHEN; CDR2 reads SYDVKM. The CDR3 region has the DNA TGTGCCAGCAGTCGACAGGGACTTAGCAATCAGCCCCAGCATTTT. Translated, it gives CASSRQGLSNQPQHF.

The CDR3 DNA reads TGTGCCAGCAGCAAGGGGCCCACTGAAGCTTTCTTT. Protein product: CASSKGPTEAFF. This chain connects TRBV11-3 to TRBJ1-1; a possible D gene is TRBD1 (5 bases). The germline V and J ends were trimmed by 5 bases and 4 bases, with 8 bases remaining between them. Germline lookup yields CDR1 SGHNT and CDR2 YENEEA. The CDR3 extends over 12 amino acids.

The J gene is TRBJ1-1, the V gene TRBV11-3; D is unresolved. Between the trimmed V and J ends, which lost 2 bases and 11 bases, there was a span of 15 bases. Germline V lookup: CDR1 SGHNT, CDR2 YENEEA. The CDR3 sequence is 13 residues long. The CDR3 nucleotides read TGTGCCAGCAGCTTAAAAACCGGAGCCTCTGCTTTCTTT. Amino acid sequence: CASSLKTGASAFF.

The rearrangement joins TRBV5-4 to TRBJ2-7, with D perhaps matching TRBD1 (6 bases). The CDR3 contains 15 residues. Trimming removed 0 bases at V and 2 bases at J, with 12 bases between. CDR1 SGHNT and CDR2 YYREEE come from the germline V gene (reference sequence). CDR3 protein: CASSLEQGKPYEQYF. CDR3 DNA: TGTGCCAGCAGCTTGGAGCAGGGGAAGCCCTACGAGCAGTACTTC.

V and J are TRBV19 and TRBJ2-7, with 10 bases identical to TRBD1. Unmatched junction bases numbered 8, after V lost 5 bases and J lost 4 bases. Germline V lookup: CDR1 LNHDA, CDR2 SQIVND (reference sequence). The CDR3 sequence is 15 residues long. DNA for the CDR3: TGTGCCAGTAGTGCGGCGGGACAGGGGCTGTACGAGCAGTACTTC. Its protein is CASSAAGQGLYEQYF.

The chain carries TRBV7-3 and TRBJ2-2; D gene unclear. The germline gives CDR1 SGHTA, CDR2 FQGTGA. CDR3 length equals 14 residues. The V end lost 1 base, the J end lost 1 base, and 4 bases lay between the germline ends. In DNA, the CDR3 is TGTGCCAGCAGCTTAAGTATGAACACCGGGGAGCTGTTTTTT. It encodes CASSLSMNTGELFF.

This chain uses TRBV29-1 with TRBJ2-1, with 9 bases fitting TRBD1. CDR1 is SQVTM, CDR2 ANQGSEA, per germline. This CDR3 region has 13 residues. The J segment lost 3 bases and the V segment lost 6 bases, leaving 3 bases of the junction unmatched. CDR3 bases: TGCAGCGTACCGGGACAGGGCTACAATGAGCAGTTCTTC. It encodes CSVPGQGYNEQFF.

The rearrangement links TRBV7-9 to TRBJ2-5, with D possibly matching TRBD1 (5 bases). CDR3 length: 13 residues. V shed 6 bases and J shed 0 bases, with 8 bases lying between them. Per germline, CDR1 SEHNR and CDR2 FQNEAQ (reference sequence). DNA for the CDR3: TGTGCCAGCAGGAAAGGGGACCAAGAGACCCAGTACTTC. Encoded protein: CASRKGDQETQYF.